One and the same sample provided the 22 T cell receptor beta chains below, sequenced in a study of early T cells in non-severe SARS-CoV-2 infection. TCRdb re-derived calls from the 5' RACE reads in MiXCR, one entry per CDR3 protein. The table has under 25,000 distinct CDR3 sequences, about 4.7% seen once. Input material: whole blood. Receptor source: an adult who was a healthcare worker with PCR-confirmed SARS-CoV-2 infection or an uninfected control (not recorded which).

For the CDR3, the DNA is TGTGCCAGCACATCCGGGTACGAAGGTTCACCCCTCCACTTT. This codes for CASTSGYEGSPLHF. The J gene is TRBJ1-6, the V gene TRBV2, with D hard to call. Trimming removed 7 bases at V and 9 bases at J, with 16 bases between. Germline V gives CDR1 SNHLY, CDR2 FYNNEI. The CDR3 runs 14 residues. Looking up the rest from reference TRBV2 and TRBJ1-6 gives the full variable domain: EPEVTQTPSHQVTQMGQEVILRCVPISNHLYFYWYRQILGQKVEFLVSFYNNEISEKSEIFDDQFSVERPDGSNFTLKIRSTKLEDSAMYFCASTSGYEGSPLHFGNGTRLTVT.

CDR3 amino acids: CAISPTGHSNTEAFF. The CDR3 region has the DNA TGTGCCATCAGCCCGACGGGACACTCGAACACTGAAGCTTTCTTT. The rearrangement joins TRBV10-3 to TRBJ1-1, with D possibly TRBD1 on 6 matching bases. V was clipped by 6 bases and J by 1 base, with 15 bases between them. CDR3 size: 15 residues. The germline V gene has CDR1 ENHRY and CDR2 SYGVKD.

This chain uses TRBV10-3 with TRBJ1-6; 12 bases match TRBD1. Trimming at V came to 8 bases and at J to 7 bases, leaving 6 bases not matched to a gene. Germline V lookup: CDR1 ENHRY, CDR2 SYGVKD. This CDR3 contains 15 residues. This chain's CDR3 is CAIAWGQGANSPLHF. The CDR3 region has the DNA TGTGCCATCGCTTGGGGACAGGGGGCGAATTCACCCCTCCACTTT.

The genes are TRBV4-3 and TRBJ2-1; 11 bases align to TRBD2. Looked up from germline, CDR1 is LGHNA and CDR2 is YSLEER. CDR3 length: 16 residues. Trimming removed 0 bases from V and 7 bases from J; junction bases left unmatched: 5. CDR3: CASSQDETSGGNEQFF. The CDR3 nucleotides are TGCGCCAGCAGCCAAGATGAAACTAGCGGGGGAAATGAGCAGTTCTTC.

This clonotype was detected many times. The V and J genes are TRBV20-1 and TRBJ1-1; D uncertain. V was shortened by 3 bases and J by 6 bases, with 11 bases between the two germline ends. The CDR3 contains 12 residues. CDR1 is DFQATT and CDR2 is SNEGSKA in the germline V gene (reference sequence). CDR3 coding DNA: TGCAGTGCTAGTGTACGGGCCTCTGAAGCTTTCTTT. The encoded protein is CSASVRASEAFF.

The chain couples TRBV25-1 to TRBJ2-2, with D perhaps TRBD1 (5 bases). From germline, CDR1 is MGHDK and CDR2 SYGVNS. The CDR3 is made up of 15 amino acids. V lost 1 base and J 3 bases, leaving 9 bases between the germline ends. This CDR3 is CASSEWGEHTGELFF. As DNA, the CDR3 is TGTGCCAGCAGTGAATGGGGCGAGCACACCGGGGAGCTGTTTTTT.

This chain links TRBV7-2 with TRBJ2-2; 13 nucleotides match TRBD2. The CDR3 extends over 17 amino acids. With 2 bases clipped from V and 6 bases from J, the junction kept 6 bases outside the gene matches. Germline CDR1 SGHTA, CDR2 FQGNSA. The DNA for the CDR3 is TGTGCCAGCAGCTTATTGTCGGGACTAGCGGGGCCCGGGGAGCTGTTTTTT. Translating it yields CASSLLSGLAGPGELFF.

The chain combines TRBV6-5 with TRBJ1-2; TRBD1 matches at 8 bases. Trimming cost V 6 bases and J 7 bases; bases outside gene matches: 13. Per germline, CDR1 MNHEY and CDR2 SVGAGI. CDR3 length equals 15 residues. The CDR3 DNA reads TGTGCCAGCAGCCGAGCGATTCAGGGGGCAAGTGGCTACACCTTC. Translating it yields CASSRAIQGASGYTF.

This clonotype has more than one count but fewer than ten. Written as DNA, the CDR3 is TGTGCCAGCAGTTTCAGGGACAGGGAATCCGGGGAGCTGTTTTTT. Translated: CASSFRDRESGELFF. The V and J genes are TRBV6-5 and TRBJ2-2; 9 bases are shared with TRBD1. J gave up 6 bases and V 4 bases, and 6 bases lay outside the gene matches. The CDR3 contains 15 residues. Per the germline V gene, CDR1 is MNHEY and CDR2 is SVGAGI.

This clonotype was recorded many times. The gene calls are TRBV7-6 and TRBJ2-2; D remains ambiguous. The CDR3 consists of 15 residues. V was clipped by 5 bases and J by 11 bases, with 21 bases between them. CDR1 and CDR2 (germline): SGHVS, FNYEAQ. Here the CDR3 DNA reads TGTGCCAGCAGCGCGGCCTTAGGACCCGCGGTTGAGCTGTTTTTT. Translation gives CASSAALGPAVELFF.

This clonotype was picked up many times. V is TRBV5-1 and J is TRBJ1-1, with no clear D. This CDR3 is 12 amino acids long. Germline assignment: CDR1 SGHRS and CDR2 YFSETQ. V lost 1 base and J 9 bases, leaving 10 bases between the germline ends. The CDR3 sequence is CASSLNDRQAFF. The CDR3 DNA reads TGCGCCAGCAGCTTGAATGATCGTCAAGCTTTCTTT. Filled out from reference TRBV5-1 and TRBJ1-1, the complete variable domain reads KAGVTQTPRYLIKTRGQQVTLSCSPISGHRSVSWYQQTPGQGLQFLFEYFSETQRNKGNFPGRFSGRQFSNSRSEMNVSTLELGDSALYLCASSLNDRQAFFGQGTRLTVV.

CDR3 coding DNA: TGTGCCAGCAGCCAGGGGACGCAAATCTATGGCTACACCTTC. It codes for CASSQGTQIYGYTF. The V call is TRBV3-1, the J call TRBJ1-2; D might be TRBD1 (5 bases). V was cut by 3 bases and J by 4 bases, with 12 bases left in between. The CDR3 is 14 residues long. Germline CDR1 is LGHDT and CDR2 is YNNKEL (reference sequence).

This clonotype is medium-sized in the sample. The chain recombines TRBV5-4 with TRBJ2-5; D is uncertain. CDR1 SGHNT and CDR2 YYREEE come from the germline V gene (reference sequence). The ends were cut back, 4 bases at V and 2 bases at J, with 3 bases in the middle. This CDR3 spans 11 amino acids. CDR3: CASSQQETQYF. CDR3 in DNA: TGTGCCAGCAGCCAACAAGAGACCCAGTACTTC.

This clonotype has ten or more counts. This sequence joins TRBV6-5 and TRBJ2-7; TRBD1 matches 7 bases. V was clipped by 6 bases and J by 3 bases; unmatched bases: 8. CDR3 length: 14 residues. Germline CDR1 and CDR2: MNHEY and SVGAGI. As DNA, the CDR3 is TGTGCCAGCAGGGTCCGGGACAGTTACTACGAGCAGTACTTC. Protein: CASRVRDSYYEQYF.

At least ten counts were recorded for this clonotype. The chain has TRBV18 and TRBJ2-5; D is unclear. CDR1 is KGHSH, CDR2 LQKENI, per germline. The V gene lost 3 bases and the J gene lost 4 bases, with 12 bases spanning the gap. This CDR3 is 14 amino acids long. CDR3 nucleotides: TGTGCCAGCTCACCTTTGTCCGAAACAGAGACCCAGTACTTC. It encodes CASSPLSETETQYF.

This clonotype was counted many times. This sequence joins TRBV20-1 and TRBJ1-5, with 7 bases aligning to TRBD1. The CDR3 consists of 12 residues. The germline V gene encodes CDR1 DFQATT and CDR2 SNEGSKA (reference sequence). With 6 bases clipped from V and 7 bases from J, the junction kept 6 bases outside the gene matches. The CDR3 coding sequence is TGCAGTGCCCATCAGGGGGGCCAGCCCCAGCATTTT. This translates into CSAHQGGQPQHF.

This clonotype came up many times. The chain is built from TRBV3-1 and TRBJ2-1; 7 bases agree with TRBD2. Trimming cost V 0 bases and J 12 bases; bases outside gene matches: 2. CDR3 length: 12 residues. Germline V gene data show CDR1 as LGHDT and CDR2 as YNNKEL (reference sequence). The DNA for the CDR3 is TGTGCCAGCAGCCAAGATGGGAGGGGGCAGTTCTTC. It encodes CASSQDGRGQFF.

This clonotype was seen repeatedly, ten times or more. V gene TRBV30 combines with J gene TRBJ1-3; D is unresolved. The CDR3 runs 15 residues. Germline V gene data show CDR1 as GTSNPN and CDR2 as SVGIG (reference sequence). Trimming removed 2 bases from V and 1 base from J, with 12 bases in between. The CDR3: CAWSRGTPSGNTIYF. DNA for the CDR3: TGTGCCTGGAGTCGGGGAACCCCATCTGGAAACACCATATATTTT.

This clonotype was found a few times. The V gene is TRBV19, the J gene TRBJ2-1; 9 bases line up with TRBD2. Germline V gene sequence: CDR1 LNHDA, CDR2 SQIVND (reference sequence). Germline trimming cut 5 bases from V and 5 bases from J; bases unmatched to any gene: 16. This CDR3 is 18 amino acids long. CDR3 loop: CASSERTGAGGTNNEQFF. As DNA, the CDR3 is TGTGCCAGTAGTGAACGGACGGGAGCGGGGGGTACTAACAATGAGCAGTTCTTC.

The rearrangement uses TRBV5-1 and TRBJ2-5, with 7 bases identical to TRBD1. The germline CDR1 and CDR2 sequences are SGHRS and YFSETQ. Germline trimming cut 4 bases from V and 1 base from J; bases unmatched to any gene: 7. The CDR3 covers 15 residues. Written as DNA, the CDR3 is TGCGCCAGCAGCGATCCTAGGGGGCCCCAAGAGACCCAGTACTTC. It is translated as CASSDPRGPQETQYF.

This clonotype showed up many times. This rearrangement joins TRBV6-1 to TRBJ2-6; D uncertain. V shed 8 bases and J shed 8 bases, with 10 bases lying between them. CDR1 and CDR2 (germline): MNHNS, SASEGT. This CDR3 region has 12 residues. Here the CDR3 reads CASLGLTNVLTF. The CDR3 nucleotides read TGTGCCAGCCTAGGCCTTACCAACGTCCTGACTTTC.

This clonotype is judged medium-sized (0.01 to 0.1%). V usage is TRBV7-3 and J usage is TRBJ2-1, with 10 bases that match TRBD1. Germline loops: CDR1 SGHTA, CDR2 FQGTGA. V shed 5 bases, J shed 7 bases, and the junction held 11 bases outside the gene matches. This CDR3 has 16 residues. The CDR3 region has the DNA TGTGCCAGCAGCAGAGCCGGGACAGGGGACATTAATGAGCAGTTCTTC. Amino acids: CASSRAGTGDINEQFF.